Presented here are 10 T cell receptor beta chains from one specimen sequenced in a study of radiotherapy plus CTLA-4 blockade in lung cancer. TCRdb's copy holds only in-frame clones and misses some; the assay was immunoSEQ multiplex PCR. The table has tens of thousands of clones, about 87% seen once. The sequences come from peripheral blood, collected from a patient treated with radiotherapy plus ipilimumab. These receptors all stem from a human donor with non-small cell lung cancer who had stable disease on radiotherapy plus ipilimumab.

The V call is TRBV5-1, the J call TRBJ2-4; D could derive from TRBD1 or TRBD2 (6 bases each). CDR1 is SGHRS and CDR2 is YFSETQ in the germline V gene. V lost 4 bases to trimming and J lost 6 bases, with 17 bases between them. The CDR3 runs 15 residues. The CDR3 region has the DNA TGCGCCAGCAGCCCTTCTGGGGGGCTTGGAAACATTCAGTACTTC. Its translation: CASSPSGGLGNIQYF. Supplemented by reference TRBV5-1 and TRBJ2-4, the full variable domain reads KAGVTQTPRYLIKTRGQQVTLSCSPISGHRSVSWYQQTPGQGLQFLFEYFSETQRNKGNFPGRFSGRQFSNSRSEMNVSTLELGDSALYLCASSPSGGLGNIQYFGAGTRLSVL.

The chain joins TRBV29-1 to TRBJ2-5, with D possibly matching TRBD1 (5 bases). CDR3 length: 13 amino acids. CDR1 and CDR2 (germline): SQVTM, ANQGSEA. Trimming shortened V by 5 bases and J by 2 bases, and 12 bases separated the two germline ends. The CDR3 region is CSVPGDSQETQYF. Here the CDR3 DNA reads TGCAGCGTTCCAGGAGACAGTCAAGAGACCCAGTACTTC. Full variable domain (outside the CDR3, taken from reference TRBV29-1 and TRBJ2-5): SAVISQKPSRDICQRGTSLTIQCQVDSQVTMMFWYRQQPGQSLTLIATANQGSEATYESGFVIDKFPISRPNLTFSTLTVSNMSPEDSSIYLCSVPGDSQETQYFGPGTRLLVL.

J is TRBJ1-4 and V is TRBV5-1, with TRBD1 matching over 7 bases. The V segment lost 0 bases and the J segment 8 bases; nucleotides outside the gene matches: 7. Germline loops: CDR1 SGHRS, CDR2 YFSETQ. The CDR3 is 15 amino acids. DNA for the CDR3: TGCGCCAGCAGCTTGGGACAGCGGACAGGAGAAAAACTGTTTTTT. Residues: CASSLGQRTGEKLFF.

CDR3 amino acids: CASTLEADTQYF. CDR3 DNA sequence: TGTGCCAGCACGTTGGAGGCAGATACGCAGTATTTT. V usage is TRBV2 and J usage is TRBJ2-3, with TRBD2 as a possible D gene (5 bases). Deletions cut 7 bases from V and 4 bases from J, with 9 bases between. Germline V gene lookup returns CDR1 SNHLY and CDR2 FYNNEI. This CDR3 spans 12 amino acids.

The chain carries TRBV5-1 and TRBJ1-4, with D perhaps matching TRBD1 (5 bases). The CDR3 runs 17 residues. Trimming took off 2 bases at V and 0 bases at J, with 14 bases between the two ends. Germline V lookup: CDR1 SGHRS, CDR2 YFSETQ. This CDR3 reads CASSFSRDRATNEKLFF. The CDR3 region has the DNA TGCGCCAGCAGCTTCAGCAGGGATAGGGCAACTAATGAAAAACTGTTTTTT.

V is TRBV5-1 and J is TRBJ1-6, with 9 positions matching TRBD1. In germline, CDR1 is SGHRS, CDR2 YFSETQ. The CDR3 sequence is 16 residues long. Trimming took 0 bases from V and 6 from J; bases not matched to a gene: 4. CDR3 DNA: TGCGCCAGCAGCTTGGATCCGGACAGGGGTAATTCACCCCTCCACTTT. Residues: CASSLDPDRGNSPLHF. Full variable domain (remainder filled in from reference TRBV5-1 and TRBJ1-6): KAGVTQTPRYLIKTRGQQVTLSCSPISGHRSVSWYQQTPGQGLQFLFEYFSETQRNKGNFPGRFSGRQFSNSRSEMNVSTLELGDSALYLCASSLDPDRGNSPLHFGNGTRLTVT.

The chain is built from TRBV7-3 and TRBJ2-3; D possibly corresponds to TRBD2 (5 bases). Trimming removed 4 bases at V and 2 bases at J, with 10 bases between. The germline V gene encodes CDR1 SGHTA and CDR2 FQGTGA. This CDR3 has 14 amino acids. The CDR3 DNA follows: TGTGCCAGCAGCTCGGGCGGGTACACAGATACGCAGTATTTT. Translated: CASSSGGYTDTQYF.

The genes are TRBV6-1 and TRBJ1-2; no reliable D call. The CDR3 spans 13 residues. Germline V gene data show CDR1 as MNHNS and CDR2 as SASEGT. Trimming removed 2 bases from V and 2 bases from J, with 6 bases in between. The CDR3 region has the DNA TGTGCCAGCAGTGAAAACACCAACTATGGCTACACCTTC. It translates to CASSENTNYGYTF.

CDR3: CASSDPSGGPYEQYF. The CDR3 bases are TGTGCCAGCAGTGATCCGAGCGGGGGGCCCTACGAGCAGTACTTC. The rearrangement joins TRBV2 to TRBJ2-7; TRBD2 matches 9 bases. This CDR3 region has 15 residues. The V gene end was trimmed by 3 bases and the J gene end by 2 bases; junction bases not matched to a gene: 5. Germline V gives CDR1 SNHLY, CDR2 FYNNEI.

This chain links TRBV30 with TRBJ2-6; D is undetermined. The CDR3 consists of 13 residues. The V end was cut by 1 base, the J end by 2 bases, with 3 bases between. Per the germline V gene, CDR1 is GTSNPN and CDR2 is SVGIG (reference sequence). The CDR3 sequence is CAWSAPGANVLTF. The CDR3 region has the DNA TGTGCCTGGAGTGCCCCTGGGGCCAACGTCCTGACTTTC.